Listed below are T cell receptor beta chains from one sample, sequenced in a study of T cells in Graves' hyperthyroidism and ophthalmopathy. TCRdb fed the multiplex PCR reads into MiXCR, producing one record per CDR3 protein. The repertoire holds 600,000 or so distinct CDR3 sequences, with around 14% as singletons. Sequencing was performed on blood. Source of these receptors: a woman under 30 with Graves' ophthalmopathy. The CDR3 runs from the conserved cysteine through the conserved F or W.

v_gene	j_gene	CDR3aa
TRBV12-3/TRBV12-4	TRBJ2-3	CASGGDTQYF
TRBV29-1	TRBJ1-5	CSVRLANQPQHF
TRBV3-1	TRBJ2-7	CASSQGVEQYF
TRBV7-8	TRBJ2-2	CASSSGLAGEENTGELFF
TRBV27	TRBJ2-5	CASRGIETQYF
TRBV4-1	TRBJ2-2	CASSRPVAGELFF
TRBV20-1	TRBJ2-1	CSARGGPSSYNEQFF
TRBV12-5	TRBJ2-1	CASGLVLELAGLNEQFF
TRBV11-1	TRBJ2-3	CASRPATDTQYF
TRBV6-1	TRBJ1-2	CASSEYSGHNYGYTF
TRBV10-3	TRBJ2-2	CAACPGGFNTGELFF